This T cell receptor (beta chain) was identified in a study of radiation and T cells in renal cell carcinoma. Broader study findings: From baseline, blood top tumor clonotypes peaked at 2 weeks post-radiation.

The protocol was immunoSEQ multiplex PCR, while the TCRdb copy is restricted to in-frame clones and leaves out a portion. The sample holds about 130,000 clones, roughly 90% seen once. The CDR3 has 17 amino acids. A word on this clone: Its target is unknown.

Time point denoted: baseline pretreatment blood. Described treatment: 15 Gy SBRT to primary tumor, nephrectomy 4 weeks later. The tumor was a clear cell renal cell carcinoma. The input for sequencing was blood, taken from a patient whose treatment included radiotherapy and nephrectomy. The chain employs TRBV21-1 and TRBJ2-5; TRBD1 is the table's D call, not checked against the DNA. TRBV21-1 is given as a pseudogene. The TCR originated in a woman between 50 and 59 years old with renal cell carcinoma. The CDR3: CASSKWDKRTCGETQYF. CDR3 sequence (DNA): TGTGCCAGCAGCAAATGGGACAAGAGGACGTGCGGAGAGACCCAGTACTTC.